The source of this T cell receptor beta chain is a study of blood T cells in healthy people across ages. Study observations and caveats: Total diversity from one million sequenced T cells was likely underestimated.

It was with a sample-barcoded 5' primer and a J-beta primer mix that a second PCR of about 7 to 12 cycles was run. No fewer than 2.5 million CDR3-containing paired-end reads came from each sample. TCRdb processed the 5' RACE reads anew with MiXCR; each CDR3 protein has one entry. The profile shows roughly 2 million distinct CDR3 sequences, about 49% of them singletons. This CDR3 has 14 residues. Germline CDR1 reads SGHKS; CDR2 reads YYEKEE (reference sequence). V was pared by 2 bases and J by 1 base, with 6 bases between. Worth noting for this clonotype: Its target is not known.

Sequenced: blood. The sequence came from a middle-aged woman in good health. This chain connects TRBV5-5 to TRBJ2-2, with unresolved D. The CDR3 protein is CASSLVVNTGELFF. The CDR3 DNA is TGTGCCAGCAGCTTAGTAGTGAACACCGGGGAGCTGTTTTTT.